Listed below are T cell receptor beta chains from one sample, sequenced in a study of cytomegalovirus exposure and HLA in healthy donors. TCRdb's copy holds only in-frame clones and misses some; the assay was immunoSEQ multiplex PCR. Here the sample spans 85,000 to 130,000 clones, around 76% being singletons. Sequenced input: PBMCs. The source of these receptors is a woman aged 45-59 years in good health and CMV-seropositive. Each CDR3 is given with its conserved first and last residue. The D gene is left open where the match is weak. Some rows have no size entry. The others give once, few or many, or a class for an expanded clone.

>TRBV14|TRBJ2-5|-|-
TGTGCCAGCAGCCGGGGCCTGCAAGAGACCCAGTACTTC
CASSRGLQETQYF
>TRBV18|TRBJ2-5|TRBD1|-
TGTGCCAGCTCGGGGGACAGACGAGAGACCCAGTACTTC
CASSGDRRETQYF
>TRBV15|TRBJ2-3|-|-
TGTGCCACCAGCAGGGAAGCGTTAGGGGCTAGCACAGATACGCAGTATTTT
CATSREALGASTDTQYF
>TRBV2|TRBJ1-5|TRBD1|-
TGTGCCAGCAGTGAGACAGGGAATCAGCCCCAGCATTTT
CASSETGNQPQHF
>TRBV7-9|TRBJ2-3|-|few
TGTGCCAGCAGCTTAGAGCCACCAGATACGCAGTATTTT
CASSLEPPDTQYF
>TRBV10-2|TRBJ1-2|-|-
TGCGCCAGCGGAAGACAGGCCATCGAATTC
CASGRQAIEF
>TRBV6-5|TRBJ2-7|-|once
TGTGCCAGCACTGCTGCTACCTACGAGCAGTACTTC
CASTAATYEQYF
>TRBV6-1|TRBJ2-2|-|-
TGTGCCAGCAGTACGGAGCCCGGGGAGCTGTTTTTT
CASSTEPGELFF
>TRBV2|TRBJ1-2|TRBD1|-
TGTGCCAGCAGGACAGGACAGGGCCAGAAGAACTATGGCTACACCTTC
CASRTGQGQKNYGYTF
>TRBV6-5|TRBJ1-2|TRBD1|-
TGTGCCAGCAGTTACTCCGGGACAGGGAACTATGGCTACACCTTC
CASSYSGTGNYGYTF
>TRBV6-1|TRBJ1-2|-|few
TGTGCCAGCGCCGTGGACACCAATAACTATGGCTACACCTTC
CASAVDTNNYGYTF
>TRBV5-6|TRBJ1-1|-|few
TGTGCCAGCAGCTTTGGGGGCTGGGGGACTGAAGCTTTCTTT
CASSFGGWGTEAFF
>TRBV10-3|TRBJ1-4|-|-
TGTGCCATCAGTGACTCTGCAACTAATGAAAAACTGTTTTTT
CAISDSATNEKLFF
>TRBV2|TRBJ2-6|-|-
TGTGCCAGCAGTCAAAGACAGGGGGCCAACGTCCTGACTTTC
CASSQRQGANVLTF
>TRBV18|TRBJ2-2|-|-
TGTGCCAGCTCACCGCAGGTGGACACCGGGGAGCTGTTTTTT
CASSPQVDTGELFF
>TRBV5-1|TRBJ2-7|TRBD1|-
TGCGCCAGCAGCCTCTCTTCGGGACAGGGTATCGAGCAGTACTTC
CASSLSSGQGIEQYF
>TRBV18|TRBJ2-1|-|-
TGTGCCAGCTCATTCTACAGGGACCACAATGAGCAGTTCTTC
CASSFYRDHNEQFF
>TRBV9|TRBJ2-7|-|-
TGTGCCAGCAGCGTAGCTACAGGGAACAGCTACGAGCAGTACTTC
CASSVATGNSYEQYF
>TRBV5-1|TRBJ2-7|TRBD1|-
TGCGCCAGCAGCATCCGGGACAGGGGGTCCGAGCAGTACTTC
CASSIRDRGSEQYF
>TRBV9|TRBJ2-7|-|-
TGTGCCAGCAGCGCCGACTTGACCTACGAGCAGTACTTC
CASSADLTYEQYF
>TRBV6-1|TRBJ2-3|-|-
TGTGCCAGCAGTGACGGCCCAGCAATGAGGGCAGATACGCAGTATTTT
CASSDGPAMRADTQYF
>TRBV9|TRBJ1-1|-|-
TGTGCCAGCAGCGTGACGACAGATACCAACATGAACACTGAAGCTTTCTTT
CASSVTTDTNMNTEAFF
>TRBV19|TRBJ1-1|-|-
TGTGCCAGTAGTCAGCTCATAGGACAGACGAACACTGAAGCTTTCTTT
CASSQLIGQTNTEAFF
>TRBV30|TRBJ2-7|-|-
TGTGCCTGGACCGACGGTGGGTTCGGGTTACGACACGAGCAGTACTTC
CAWTDGGFGLRHEQYF
>TRBV4-2|TRBJ2-7|TRBD2|-
TGTGCCAGCAGCTCTGGGTCTAGCGGTCTTTCCTACGAGCAGTACTTC
CASSSGSSGLSYEQYF
>TRBV27|TRBJ2-7|-|-
TGTGCCAGCAGTCCCATGGTGTCGGGAAGCTACTCCTACGAGCAGTACTTC
CASSPMVSGSYSYEQYF
>TRBV7-9|TRBJ1-1|TRBD1|-
TGTGCCAGCAGCCGGACAGGGGGCGAAACTGAAGCTTTCTTT
CASSRTGGETEAFF
>TRBV7-3|TRBJ1-6|-|few
TGTGCCAGCAGCCAGGGGTTACAAAATTCACCCCTCCACTTT
CASSQGLQNSPLHF
>TRBV2|TRBJ1-4|-|-
TGTGCCAGCAGCCTAGTACGTGGGGCACTTAATGAAAAACTGTTTTTT
CASSLVRGALNEKLFF
>TRBV27|TRBJ2-5|-|few
TGTGCCAGCAGTCCGCGGGGGCGCCAAGAGACCCAGTACTTC
CASSPRGRQETQYF
>TRBV7-8|TRBJ2-7|TRBD2|once
TGTGCCAGCAGCTCACGGGGGGTCTCCTCCTACGAGCAGTACTTC
CASSSRGVSSYEQYF
>TRBV5-1|TRBJ2-4|TRBD2|-
TGCGCCAGCAGCTTGATAGGTCGACTAGCAGGAGGAGCGGGAGCCAAAAACATTCAGTACTTC
CASSLIGRLAGGAGAKNIQYF
>TRBV10-2|TRBJ1-1|-|-
TGCGCCAGCAGTTTACAGGGCAGAGCTTTCTTT
CASSLQGRAFF
>TRBV2|TRBJ1-1|-|-
TGTGCCAGCAGTGGCGGGGGGGTGGGGTCGGGGAACACTGAAGCTTTCTTT
CASSGGGVGSGNTEAFF
>TRBV7-3|TRBJ2-3|-|-
TGTGCCAGCAGCTTAAGCTTGGCTGGCACAGATACGCAGTATTTT
CASSLSLAGTDTQYF
>TRBV2|TRBJ1-2|TRBD1|-
TGTGCCAGCAGTGAAGTCGGGACAGGGGAAGCTAACTATGGCTACACCTTC
CASSEVGTGEANYGYTF
>TRBV11-2|TRBJ2-5|-|few
TGTGCCAGCAGCATCCCACTGGGAGTGGAGACCCAGTACTTC
CASSIPLGVETQYF
>TRBV19|TRBJ2-3|-|-
TGTGCCAGTAGTCCGAGCGGGTTAAGCACAGATACGCAGTATTTT
CASSPSGLSTDTQYF
>TRBV5-4|TRBJ2-7|TRBD1|few
TGTGCCAGCAGCTTGGTTGGACAGGGGGGACGGAGCTCCTACGAGCAGTACTTC
CASSLVGQGGRSSYEQYF
>TRBV7-9|TRBJ2-5|TRBD1|-
TGTGCCAGCAGCTTGGGACAGGCCCAAGAGACCCAGTACTTC
CASSLGQAQETQYF
>TRBV5-4|TRBJ1-2|-|-
TGTGCCAGCAGCTCGGACGGGAGAAGCGGCGGCTACACCTTC
CASSSDGRSGGYTF
>TRBV5-1|TRBJ2-7|TRBD2|-
TGCGCCAGCAGCTTGGATAGCGGGAGTTACGAGCAGTACTTC
CASSLDSGSYEQYF
>TRBV6-1|TRBJ2-3|-|few
TGTGCCAGCAGTGATACGGGAAGGTGGGTCACAGATACGCAGTATTTT
CASSDTGRWVTDTQYF
>TRBV6-6|TRBJ1-2|-|-
TGTGCCAGCAGTTCCCTTCAACAGGGCGTTGGCTACACCTTC
CASSSLQQGVGYTF
>TRBV5-1|TRBJ2-3|-|few
TGCGCCAGCAGCACGATGAGGGGGATCACCACAGATACGCAGTATTTT
CASSTMRGITTDTQYF
>TRBV2|TRBJ2-1|TRBD2|-
TGTGCCAGCAGAGGGACTAGAGGCCCCCCCAATGAGCAGTTCTTC
CASRGTRGPPNEQFF
>TRBV5-1|TRBJ1-2|-|-
TGCGCCAGCAGCTTGGGTTTTGAGGCAGTTTTATTTAACTATGGCTACACCTTC
CASSLGFEAVLFNYGYTF
>TRBV29-1|TRBJ1-2|-|-
TGCAGCGTTGACCCGCAGGGTTCTAACTATGGCTACACCTTC
CSVDPQGSNYGYTF
>TRBV9|TRBJ2-7|-|-
TGTGCCAGCAGCCGTAGCACGGGACTCTCCTACGAGCAGTACTTC
CASSRSTGLSYEQYF
>TRBV9|TRBJ1-5|-|-
TGTGCCAGCAGCGGCGGTGGGGGGGGTAATCAGCCCCAGCATTTT
CASSGGGGGNQPQHF
>TRBV6-1|TRBJ1-1|-|-
TGTGCCAGCAGTGACGGGGTTAGGTATACTGAAGCTTTCTTT
CASSDGVRYTEAFF
>TRBV11-2|TRBJ1-5|-|-
TGTGCCAGCAGCTTATCGGGGGGGGATCAGCCCCAGCATTTT
CASSLSGGDQPQHF
>TRBV15|TRBJ1-1|TRBD1|few
TGTGCCACCAGCCCCTACCGAGGGACAGGGCCTGAAGCTTTCTTT
CATSPYRGTGPEAFF
>TRBV9|TRBJ1-1|TRBD1|-
TGTGCCAGCAGCGTTGACAGGGTTACTGAAGCTTTCTTT
CASSVDRVTEAFF
>TRBV9|TRBJ1-2|TRBD1|few
TGTGCCAGCAGCGCGGGGGACAGGGGAAACTATGGCTACACCTTC
CASSAGDRGNYGYTF